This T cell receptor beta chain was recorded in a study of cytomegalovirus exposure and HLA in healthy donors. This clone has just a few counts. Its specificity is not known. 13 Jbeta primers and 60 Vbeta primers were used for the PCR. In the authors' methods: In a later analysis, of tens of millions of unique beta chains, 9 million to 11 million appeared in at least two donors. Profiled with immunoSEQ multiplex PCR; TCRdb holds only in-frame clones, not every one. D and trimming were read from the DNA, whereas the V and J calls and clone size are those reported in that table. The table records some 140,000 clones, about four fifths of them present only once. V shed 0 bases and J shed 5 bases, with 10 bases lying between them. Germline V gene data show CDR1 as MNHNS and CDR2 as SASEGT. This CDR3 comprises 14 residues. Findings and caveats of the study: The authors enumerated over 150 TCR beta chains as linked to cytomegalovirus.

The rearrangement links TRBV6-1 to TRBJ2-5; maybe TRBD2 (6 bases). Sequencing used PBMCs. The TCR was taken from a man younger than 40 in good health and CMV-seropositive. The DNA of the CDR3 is TGTGCCAGCAGTGAAGCGGGGGGTTGGGAGACCCAGTACTTC. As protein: CASSEAGGWETQYF.